This T cell receptor beta chain came from a study of blood T cell repertoires in COVID-19. The CDR3 is made up of 16 amino acids. CDR1 and CDR2 from the germline V gene are SNHLY and FYNNEI. J gave up 6 bases and V 8 bases, and 17 bases lay outside the gene matches. TCRdb's table, derived via immunoSEQ multiplex PCR, lists solely in-frame clones and lacks some. The sample records 200,000 or so clones, roughly 90% being singletons. The chain couples TRBV2 to TRBJ2-3; the match to TRBD2 covers 7 bases. The receptor was isolated from a woman aged 60 to 75 with acute or convalescent COVID-19. Sample: peripheral blood. CDR3 amino acids: CASGGVGGPITDTQYF. CDR3 coding DNA: TGTGCCAGCGGAGGGGTGGGAGGGCCAATAACGGATACGCAGTATTTT.